A single sample gave rise to the 27 T cell receptor beta chains below, sequenced in a study of memory CD4+ T cells and cytomegalovirus serostatus (dated by TCRdb to the late 2010s). A FACSAria II was used to sort memory CD4+ T cells, defined as single viable CD3+CD4+CD8-CD45RO+ cells. Library generation was performed with the immunoSEQ multiplex PCR assay. In its TCRdb copy, this immuneACCESS table keeps in-frame sequences only and misses some clones. Where compared with another copy, unresolved V genes explain less than half of these, and the others have no known cause. A total of some 50,000 clones appear in this sample, roughly 79% of them only once. The ten largest clones represent about 1.5% of the sample. What was sequenced was memory CD4+ T cells from blood. The receptors originated from an adult in good health and CMV-seronegative.

The V gene is TRBV7-6, the J gene TRBJ1-2, with TRBD1 identical over 9 bases. The trim removed 5 bases at V and 4 bases at J, leaving 14 bases unmatched. The CDR3 totals 17 residues. The germline gives CDR1 SGHVS, CDR2 FNYEAQ. The CDR3 here is CASSPAQGARGSYGYTF. As DNA, the CDR3 is TGTGCCAGCAGCCCCGCACAGGGGGCGCGGGGTAGCTATGGCTACACCTTC.

The rearrangement uses TRBV11-2 and TRBJ2-1; 10 bases fit TRBD2. The CDR3 contains 17 residues. The germline V gene has CDR1 SGHAT and CDR2 FQNNGV. The V and J ends lost 1 base and 3 bases, in that order; junction bases with no gene match: 6. The CDR3 is CASSLGASGGLYNEQFF. The CDR3, as DNA: TGTGCCAGCAGCTTAGGGGCTAGCGGGGGTCTCTACAATGAGCAGTTCTTC.

This clone was counted a few times. The chain combines TRBV5-1 with TRBJ2-5, with TRBD2 matching 8 bases. Germline CDR1 reads SGHRS; CDR2 reads YFSETQ. The CDR3 has 13 residues. V was clipped by 2 bases and J by 5 bases; unmatched bases: 2. The CDR3 here is CASSLGLAETQYF. In DNA, the CDR3 is TGCGCCAGCAGCTTAGGACTAGCCGAGACCCAGTACTTC.

This CDR3 is CASSGGAHTDTQYF. CDR3 nucleotide sequence: TGTGCCAGCAGTGGGGGGGCCCACACAGATACGCAGTATTTT. The chain couples TRBV2 to TRBJ2-3; perhaps D is TRBD1 or TRBD2 (6 bases each). CDR1 and CDR2 (germline): SNHLY, FYNNEI. This CDR3 is built from 14 residues. The V gene lost 4 bases and the J gene lost 2 bases, with 10 bases spanning the gap. Filled out from reference TRBV2 and TRBJ2-3, the complete variable domain reads EPEVTQTPSHQVTQMGQEVILRCVPISNHLYFYWYRQILGQKVEFLVSFYNNEISEKSEIFDDQFSVERPDGSNFTLKIRSTKLEDSAMYFCASSGGAHTDTQYFGPGTRLTVL.

This clone was observed a few times. V is TRBV5-1 and J is TRBJ2-7; 11 nucleotides agree with TRBD2. V gave up 4 bases and J gave up 5 bases; unmatched junction bases: 5. In germline, CDR1 is SGHRS, CDR2 YFSETQ. The CDR3 is made up of 14 amino acids. The DNA for the CDR3 is TGCGCCAGCAGCCCTACTAGCGGGGGTCACGAGCAGTACTTC. Its protein product is CASSPTSGGHEQYF. Using reference TRBV5-1 and TRBJ2-7 for the parts outside the CDR3, the full variable domain is KAGVTQTPRYLIKTRGQQVTLSCSPISGHRSVSWYQQTPGQGLQFLFEYFSETQRNKGNFPGRFSGRQFSNSRSEMNVSTLELGDSALYLCASSPTSGGHEQYFGPGTRLTVT.

The V and J genes are TRBV29-1 and TRBJ2-5; D remains unclear. The CDR3 contains 13 residues. The V and J ends lost 4 bases and 1 base respectively, with 10 bases between them. Germline V gene lookup returns CDR1 SQVTM and CDR2 ANQGSEA. The CDR3 nucleotides read TGCAGCGTTGGCTCTTCAGCCCAAGAGACCCAGTACTTC. This translates into CSVGSSAQETQYF.

The chain links TRBV7-8 to TRBJ2-3; TRBD1 agrees at 10 bases. The germline V gene has CDR1 SGHVS and CDR2 FQNEAQ. The CDR3 runs 17 residues. Germline trimming cut 3 bases from V and 1 base from J; bases unmatched to any gene: 7. The CDR3 DNA sequence: TGTGCCAGCAGCTTCAGGGGGACAGGGGCCCGCACAGATACGCAGTATTTT. Encoded protein: CASSFRGTGARTDTQYF.

The rearrangement links TRBV19 to TRBJ2-7, with 7 positions matching TRBD1. CDR1 LNHDA and CDR2 SQIVND come from the germline V gene (reference sequence). Trimming took 5 bases from V and 2 from J; bases not matched to a gene: 12. The CDR3 has 16 amino acids. CDR3 in amino acids: CASSARQGNYPYEQYF. The CDR3, as DNA: TGTGCCAGTAGTGCCCGACAGGGCAATTATCCCTACGAGCAGTACTTC.

The chain recombines TRBV6-6 with TRBJ2-3, with D unclear. The V end was cut by 8 bases, the J end by 6 bases, with 9 bases between. The germline V gene has CDR1 MNHNY and CDR2 SVGAGI (reference sequence). The CDR3 totals 11 residues. The CDR3 DNA is TGTGCCAGCCTCAAGACGGATACGCAGTATTTT. Residues: CASLKTDTQYF.

The chain uses TRBV7-8 and TRBJ1-1, with a tentative D call TRBD1 (6 bases). Trimming removed 6 bases from V and 1 base from J, with 12 bases in between. This CDR3 spans 14 amino acids. CDR1 and CDR2 from the germline V gene are SGHVS and FQNEAQ. In DNA form, the CDR3 reads TGTGCCAGCAGAGGGGGGGCCGGGAACACTGAAGCTTTCTTT. Translated, it gives CASRGGAGNTEAFF.

The rearrangement uses TRBV6-5 and TRBJ1-4, with no clear D. Deletions cut 0 bases from V and 7 bases from J, with 3 bases between. The CDR3 runs 12 residues. Germline CDR1 reads MNHEY; CDR2 reads SVGAGI. The CDR3 sequence: CASSYSGEKLFF. DNA of the CDR3: TGTGCCAGCAGTTACTCAGGTGAAAAACTGTTTTTT.

The CDR3 DNA sequence: TGTGCCAGCAGTCCGGTGGCCGGGACTAGCAGTGAGCAGTACTTC. Residues: CASSPVAGTSSEQYF. This sequence joins TRBV28 and TRBJ2-7; the match to TRBD2 covers 9 bases. In germline, CDR1 is MDHEN, CDR2 SYDVKM. There are 15 residues in the CDR3. Trimming cost V 5 bases and J 7 bases; bases outside gene matches: 12.

CDR3 sequence reads: CASSLLNPIRYGYTF. CDR3 DNA: TGTGCCAGCAGCTTATTAAACCCGATTCGCTATGGCTACACCTTC. The chain recombines TRBV7-2 with TRBJ1-2; no firm D call. The CDR3 is made up of 15 amino acids. Trimming removed 2 bases from V and 4 bases from J, with 14 bases in between. Germline values: CDR1 SGHTA, CDR2 FQGNSA.

The J gene is TRBJ2-5, the V gene TRBV11-2; no clear D. Germline CDR1 is SGHAT and CDR2 is FQNNGV. V dropped 3 bases and J dropped 5 bases, with 7 bases sitting between them. The CDR3 length is 12 residues. CDR3 residues: CASSFHGETQYF. For the CDR3, the DNA is TGTGCCAGCAGCTTTCATGGGGAGACCCAGTACTTC.

V is TRBV4-3 and J is TRBJ1-5; D unclear. V dropped 4 bases and J dropped 1 base, with 8 bases sitting between them. Germline loops: CDR1 LGHNA, CDR2 YSLEER. This CDR3 spans 14 amino acids. CDR3 loop: CASSPDGSNQPQHF. CDR3 nucleotides: TGCGCCAGCAGCCCGGACGGGAGCAATCAGCCCCAGCATTTT.

The chain has TRBV19 and TRBJ2-2; D gene uncertain. Trimming left V 7 bases short and J 0 bases short, with 3 bases between. The V gene's germline CDR1 is LNHDA and CDR2 SQIVND (reference sequence). The length of the CDR3 is 12 residues. In DNA, the CDR3 is TGTGCCAGTACCCCGAACACCGGGGAGCTGTTTTTT. It encodes CASTPNTGELFF.

The V and J genes are TRBV27 and TRBJ2-1, with D unclear. Germline V gene data show CDR1 as MNHEY and CDR2 as SMNVEV (reference sequence). The CDR3 has 16 residues. The V gene lost 4 bases and the J gene lost 3 bases, with 16 bases spanning the gap. This CDR3 is CASSSLGAVNYNEQFF. Here the CDR3 DNA reads TGTGCCAGCAGTTCGCTGGGCGCGGTTAACTACAATGAGCAGTTCTTC.

V gene TRBV19 combines with J gene TRBJ1-2, with D possibly TRBD1 on 6 matching bases. Looked up from germline, CDR1 is LNHDA and CDR2 is SQIVND (reference sequence). There are 12 residues in the CDR3. The V gene lost 4 bases and the J gene lost 6 bases, with 9 bases spanning the gap. The CDR3 here is CASSTRTDGYTF. As DNA, the CDR3 is TGTGCCAGTAGTACGAGGACAGATGGCTACACCTTC.

This chain links TRBV4-1 with TRBJ2-1, with D perhaps given as TRBD1 or TRBD2 (6 bases each). With 3 bases removed from V and 5 bases from J, the gap between germline ends came to 11 bases. Germline V lookup: CDR1 MGHRA, CDR2 YSYEKL. This CDR3 comprises 14 residues. The CDR3 DNA is TGCGCCAGCAGCCAGCAAAGGGGGGACAATGAGCAGTTCTTC. This codes for CASSQQRGDNEQFF.

CDR3 nucleotides: TGCGCCAGCTACTCATCCGGGACAGTAATCTCTGGGGCCAACGTCCTGACTTTC. Protein: CASYSSGTVISGANVLTF. V and J are TRBV5-1 and TRBJ2-6; TRBD1 aligns across 7 bases. The V gene end was trimmed by 7 bases and the J gene end by 0 bases; junction bases not matched to a gene: 13. Germline CDR1 reads SGHRS; CDR2 reads YFSETQ. The CDR3 has 18 amino acids.

The chain couples TRBV25-1 to TRBJ1-2; D remains ambiguous. The ends were cut back, 3 bases at V and 2 bases at J, with 13 bases in the middle. Germline V gene sequence: CDR1 MGHDK, CDR2 SYGVNS. This CDR3 comprises 15 residues. This CDR3 is CASSDPKGTNYGYTF. The DNA of the CDR3 is TGTGCCAGCAGTGATCCGAAGGGTACGAACTATGGCTACACCTTC.

The chain has TRBV6-5 and TRBJ1-2, with D unclear. Germline CDR1 and CDR2: MNHEY and SVGAGI. The CDR3 is 14 residues long. V lost 8 bases to trimming and J lost 4 bases, with 17 bases between them. The CDR3 region has the DNA TGTGCCAGCGCCAGGTCGTCCATGGCCTATGGCTACACCTTC. As protein: CASARSSMAYGYTF.

The gene calls are TRBV7-3 and TRBJ1-1; 8 bases fit TRBD1. This CDR3 contains 13 residues. Germline loops: CDR1 SGHTA, CDR2 FQGTGA. V gave up 5 bases and J gave up 3 bases; unmatched junction bases: 2. The CDR3 nucleotides read TGTGCCAGCAGCGCACAGGGGGACACTGAAGCTTTCTTT. It translates to CASSAQGDTEAFF.

V and J are TRBV11-2 and TRBJ1-2, with TRBD1 matching over 7 bases. The CDR3 is 14 residues long. Trimming removed 1 base from V and 8 bases from J; junction bases left unmatched: 7. Germline lookup yields CDR1 SGHAT and CDR2 FQNNGV. CDR3 DNA sequence: TGTGCCAGCAGCTTAGGGAGACAGGGTGTCGGCTACACCTTC. This codes for CASSLGRQGVGYTF.

The V call is TRBV6-6, the J call TRBJ1-3; 8 bases align to TRBD1. The germline gives CDR1 MNHNY, CDR2 SVGAGI (reference sequence). With 2 bases clipped from V and 3 bases from J, the junction kept 3 bases outside the gene matches. The CDR3 loop spans 15 amino acids. CDR3 residues: CASSYQGANGNTIYF. For the CDR3, the DNA is TGTGCCAGCAGTTACCAGGGGGCGAATGGAAACACCATATATTTT.

The genes are TRBV5-1 and TRBJ2-7; 8 bases are a match to TRBD2. The ends lost 2 bases at V and 0 bases at J; junction bases unmatched: 4. CDR1 and CDR2 from the germline V gene are SGHRS and YFSETQ. This CDR3 comprises 15 residues. CDR3 nucleotides: TGCGCCAGCAGCTTAGAGCGGGGGCCCTCCTACGAGCAGTACTTC. Its protein is CASSLERGPSYEQYF.

Comments on this clone: A junction boundary mismatches the germline segment, possibly from a read error. The chain couples TRBV7-7 to TRBJ2-5; D may be TRBD1 (6 bases). Per germline, CDR1 SSHAT and CDR2 FNYEAQ (reference sequence). The CDR3 has 14 amino acids. CDR3 DNA: TGTGCTAGCAGCTTAGACAGGCGAGGGGAGACCCAGTACTTC. It translates to CASSLDRRGETQYF.